What follows are 22 T cell receptor beta chains derived from one specimen sequenced in a study of tumor and adjacent non-tumor tissue in lung cancer. RNA was extracted from bulk tissue without any cell sorting. TCRbeta libraries were built with three rounds of nested PCR, modified from ARM-PCR. TCRdb processed the multiplex PCR reads anew with MiXCR; each CDR3 protein has one entry. Here the sample spans under 250,000 distinct CDR3 sequences, about 76% being singletons. Sequencing was done on a sample of lung tumor tissue. These TCRs come from a man aged 55 to 70 with non-small cell lung cancer.

As regards this clonotype: Its ends do not fully match the called genes, so a read error is possible. The chain couples TRBV7-8 to TRBJ2-5, with 7 bases that match TRBD1. The CDR3 is 14 residues long. CDR1 and CDR2 (germline): SGHVS, FQNEAQ. CDR3 DNA: TGTGTCAGCAGCCAACGGACAGGCAGAGAGACCCAGTACTTC. This sequence encodes CVSSQRTGRETQYF.

This clonotype occurred once. The conserved closing phenylalanine or tryptophan is absent in this CDR3, likely reflecting a read error. The genes are TRBV4-2 and TRBJ1-2; D gene unclear. In germline, CDR1 is LGHNA, CDR2 YNFKEQ. The CDR3 totals 16 residues. CDR3 DNA sequence: TGTGCCAACAGCCAAGGTGTAGGACCGGCCGCGTGGGGCTACACCTTG. It codes for CANSQGVGPAAWGYTL.

Turning to this clonotype: The CDR3 end shows no conserved phenylalanine or tryptophan, and so a read error is likely. The chain couples TRBV11-2 to TRBJ1-6; 7 positions match TRBD1. The V gene's germline CDR1 is SGHAT and CDR2 FQNNGV. Trimming removed 5 bases from V and 10 bases from J; junction bases left unmatched: 8. This CDR3 is built from 14 residues. CDR3 amino acids: CASSQTGSSSPLHY. CDR3 DNA: TGTGCCAGCAGCCAGACAGGGAGTTCATCACCCCTCCACTAT.

Concerning this clonotype itself: The junction differs from germline at one of its ends, possibly a read error. This chain joins TRBV4-2 and TRBJ2-3, with TRBD2 matching 7 bases. This CDR3 is 17 amino acids long. Germline lookup yields CDR1 LGHNA and CDR2 YNFKEQ. CDR3: CACSQGESSGLTDTQYF. The CDR3 DNA sequence: TGTGCCTGCAGCCAAGGAGAGTCTAGCGGCCTGACAGATACGCAGTACTTT.

The rearrangement joins TRBV29-1 to TRBJ2-1; tentative D call: TRBD1 (6 bases). There are 12 residues in the CDR3. The germline gives CDR1 SQVTM, CDR2 ANQGSEA. With 7 bases removed from V and 5 bases from J, the gap between germline ends came to 12 bases. The CDR3: CSGWGLNNEQFF. The CDR3 region has the DNA TGCAGCGGCTGGGGGCTTAACAATGAGCAGTTCTTC.

The CDR3 spells CASINPTGNEKLFF. As DNA, the CDR3 is TGTGCCAGCATAAACCCAACTGGTAATGAAAAACTGTTTTTT. The V and J genes are TRBV12-3 or TRBV12-4 and TRBJ1-4; D remains ambiguous. V was trimmed by 7 bases and J by 4 bases, leaving 13 bases between them. This CDR3 comprises 14 residues.

On this clonotype: The CDR3 carries no conserved terminal phenylalanine or tryptophan, so it likely arises from a read error. The V call is TRBV20-1, the J call TRBJ2-3, with 7 nucleotides matching TRBD2. Germline CDR1 is DFQATT and CDR2 is SNEGSKA (reference sequence). This CDR3 is built from 14 residues. This chain's CDR3 is CGASGGRKTDTQYL. As DNA, the CDR3 is TGCGGTGCTAGCGGTGGGAGGAAGACAGATACGCAGTATTTA.

Note on this clonotype: The germline gene is not matched at one end of the junction; a read error may be the cause. V gene TRBV30 combines with J gene TRBJ1-5; TRBD1 is a possible D gene (5 bases). Germline-derived CDR1 and CDR2 are GTSNPN and SVGIG (reference sequence). The CDR3 runs to 16 residues. The CDR3 DNA reads as TGTGCCTGGAGTGGGGGCGACGGTGCGGGCAATCAGTCCCAGCATTTT. It yields the protein CAWSGGDGAGNQSQHF. Together with reference TRBV30 and TRBJ1-5, the CDR3 gives the full variable domain: SQTIHQWPATLVQPVGSPLSLECTVEGTSNPNLYWYRQAAGRGLQLLFYSVGIGQISSEVPQNLSASRPQDRQFILSSKKLLLSDSGFYLCAWSGGDGAGNQSQHFGDGTRLSIL.

About this clonotype: The conserved closing phenylalanine or tryptophan is absent in this CDR3, likely reflecting a read error. The V call is TRBV6-5, the J call TRBJ2-3; 12 bases map to TRBD2. Germline V gene lookup returns CDR1 MNHEY and CDR2 SVGAGI. CDR3 size: 15 residues. V shed 9 bases, J shed 7 bases, and the junction held 11 bases outside the gene matches. The chain's CDR3 is CASSLLAGGPNTQYS. The CDR3, as DNA: TGTGCCAGTAGCCTTCTAGCGGGGGGGCCAAATACGCAGTATTCT.

Remarks on this clonotype: This may arise from a read error, as a much more abundant clone is one base away. This sequence joins TRBV20-1 and TRBJ1-2, with 7 bases lining up with TRBD1. This CDR3 has 14 amino acids. V lost 6 bases, J lost 9 bases, and 16 bases stayed unmatched. Per germline, CDR1 DFQATT and CDR2 SNEGSKA (reference sequence). The CDR3 DNA reads as TGCAGTGCGCCCCAGGGGGAACAGGGTTATCGCTACACCTTC. Amino acid sequence: CSAPQGEQGYRYTF.

The gene calls are TRBV7-8 and TRBJ1-2; 9 bases are shared with TRBD1. The CDR3 is 15 residues long. Germline V gene lookup returns CDR1 SGHVS and CDR2 FQNEAQ. Losses at the gene ends were 5 bases for V and 1 base for J; bases not matched to a gene: 5. The chain's CDR3 is CASSVGQGRNYGYTF. CDR3 nucleotides: TGTGCCAGCAGCGTCGGACAGGGGCGTAACTATGGCTACACCTTC.

This chain uses TRBV20-1 with TRBJ1-5; D might be TRBD1 (5 bases). There are 14 residues in the CDR3. Germline loops: CDR1 DFQATT, CDR2 SNEGSKA (reference sequence). The CDR3 sequence: CRAAQGASNQPQHF. The CDR3 region has the DNA TGCAGAGCTGCACAAGGGGCCAGTAATCAGCCCCAGCATTTT.

Note on this clonotype: Relative to the germline gene, one junction end is altered; a read error may explain this. The chain combines TRBV11-2 with TRBJ2-7; 7 bases agree with TRBD1. Germline loops: CDR1 SGHAT, CDR2 FQNNGV. The CDR3 spans 16 residues. The CDR3: CASSFKSSGQGDEQYF. The CDR3 coding sequence is TGTGCCAGTAGCTTTAAGTCGTCGGGTCAGGGGGACGAGCAGTACTTC.

This clonotype was recorded at least ten times. This rearrangement joins TRBV12-3 or TRBV12-4 to TRBJ2-3; a weak D match, TRBD1 (5 bases). The CDR3 length is 15 residues. V shed 7 bases and J shed 3 bases, with 17 bases lying between them. CDR3 sequence (DNA): TGTGCCAGCAAGCAGGGCGACTTTAGTACAGATACGCAGTATTTT. As protein: CASKQGDFSTDTQYF.

The chain joins TRBV20-1 to TRBJ2-5; the D is unclear. Trimming removed 7 bases at V and 4 bases at J, with 19 bases between. The CDR3 loop spans 14 amino acids. Per germline, CDR1 DFQATT and CDR2 SNEGSKA (reference sequence). CDR3 protein: CSVKSWQLGETQYF. CDR3 sequence (DNA): TGCAGTGTTAAATCGTGGCAGCTCGGAGAGACCCAGTACTTC.

This clonotype showed up many times. The chain employs TRBV12-3 or TRBV12-4 and TRBJ2-7; the D is unclear. This CDR3 has 11 residues. Trimming pared 1 base from V and 6 bases from J, leaving 4 bases between. The CDR3 loop reads CASSLGGEQYF. Written as DNA, the CDR3 is TGTGCCAGCAGTTTAGGCGGCGAGCAGTACTTC.

With respect to this clonotype: A much larger clone sits a single nucleotide away, making a read error possible. V is TRBV6-5 and J is TRBJ2-3; 11 bases align to TRBD2. CDR1 is MNHEY, CDR2 SVGAGI, per germline. J lost 4 bases, V lost 5 bases, and 8 bases had no gene match. The CDR3 consists of 16 residues. This CDR3 is CASSDSGRDRADTQYF. The CDR3 nucleotides read TGTGCCAGCAGTGATAGCGGGAGGGATCGGGCAGATACGCAGTATTTT.

As concerns this clonotype: The conserved closing phenylalanine or tryptophan is absent in this CDR3, likely reflecting a read error. The chain combines TRBV12-3 or TRBV12-4 with TRBJ2-7, with a weak D call TRBD1 (5 bases). The CDR3 consists of 12 residues. V lost 3 bases to trimming and J lost 3 bases, with 6 bases between them. CDR3 in DNA: TGTGCCAGCAGTTTCCAGGGCTACGAGCAGTACATC. This gives the protein CASSFQGYEQYI.

The V gene is TRBV20-1, the J gene TRBJ2-7, with 7 bases fitting TRBD2. The germline CDR1 and CDR2 sequences are DFQATT and SNEGSKA (reference sequence). This CDR3 contains 14 residues. The V segment lost 3 bases and the J segment 3 bases; nucleotides outside the gene matches: 8. The CDR3 sequence is CSARGGEGFYEQYF. CDR3 nucleotides: TGCAGTGCTAGGGGGGGGGAGGGGTTCTACGAGCAGTACTTC.

This clonotype has a single count. V usage is TRBV20-1 and J usage is TRBJ2-1; TRBD2 agrees at 8 bases. Germline V gives CDR1 DFQATT, CDR2 SNEGSKA (reference sequence). The CDR3 is made up of 15 amino acids. J gave up 9 bases and V 6 bases, and 16 bases lay outside the gene matches. This CDR3 is CSATLAGRGVSEQFF. As DNA, the CDR3 is TGCAGTGCGACCTTAGCGGGAAGGGGTGTCAGTGAGCAGTTCTTC.

The rearrangement joins TRBV4-2 to TRBJ1-3; 8 bases are a match to TRBD1. CDR3 length: 16 amino acids. V dropped 1 base and J dropped 11; count of bases not matched to a gene: 13. CDR1 and CDR2 (germline): LGHNA, YNFKEQ. The CDR3: CASSQAAGTGLNSIYF. The CDR3 DNA reads TGTGCCAGCAGCCAAGCAGCAGGGACAGGCCTTAACTCCATATATTTT.

With respect to this clonotype: A much larger clone lies one base from this, so it may be a read error. This chain links TRBV29-1 with TRBJ2-7; D might be TRBD1 (6 bases). The CDR3 runs 12 residues. Trimming left V 7 bases short and J 2 bases short, with 12 bases between. From germline, CDR1 is SQVTM and CDR2 ANQGSEA. The CDR3 region is CSAGQKPYEQYF. As DNA, the CDR3 is TGCAGCGCTGGACAGAAACCCTACGAGCAGTACTTC.